This is a list of T cell receptor beta chains from one sample in a study of shared clonotypes between healthy human individuals. Assay: immunoSEQ multiplex PCR; the TCRdb copy retains only in-frame clones and omits some. The table records about 2.4 million clones, more than 80% of them present only once. The sequenced sample consisted of naive CD4+ T cells sorted from blood. These receptor sequences come from a man aged 18 to 30 in good health. The CDR3 runs from the conserved cysteine through the conserved F or W. The D gene is left open where the match is weak. Rows give clone size only sometimes, using once, few, many, or a class for an expanded clone.

j_gene	v_gene	d_gene	abundance	CDR3aa	CDR3nt
TRBJ2-1	TRBV5-8	NA	NA	CAADGGQTYNEQFF	TGTGCCGCTGACGGGGGACAGACATACAATGAGCAGTTCTTC
TRBJ2-7	TRBV15	NA	NA	CATSRGRSTGLYEQCF	TGTGCCACCAGCCGAGGGAGATCTACCGGACTGTACGAGCAGTGCTTC
TRBJ2-3	TRBV5-8	TRBD2	NA	CASSLTLLADSTDTQYF	TGTGCCAGCAGCTTGACACTACTAGCGGACAGCACAGATACGCAGTATTTT
TRBJ1-2	TRBV30	NA	NA	CAWSAQALGGYTF	TGTGCCTGGAGTGCTCAAGCCCTGGGGGGCTACACCTTC
TRBJ2-5	TRBV19	NA	NA	CASSTATRSQETQYF	TGTGCCAGTAGTACCGCAACCCGGTCCCAAGAGACCCAGTACTTC
TRBJ2-3	TRBV4-1	TRBD2	NA	CASSQVAGLGVDTQYF	TGCGCCAGCAGCCAAGTAGCGGGCCTGGGGGTAGATACGCAGTATTTT
TRBJ1-2	TRBV28	NA	once	CASSSTTARHTF	TGTGCCAGCAGTTCAACGACAGCGCGGCACACCTTC
TRBJ2-1	TRBV11-2	NA	NA	CASSLAGGRGTEQFF	TGTGCCAGCAGCTTAGCCGGGGGGCGAGGCACTGAGCAGTTCTTC
TRBJ1-5	TRBV27	NA	NA	CASSLGGLSNQPQHF	TGTGCCAGCAGTTTGGGGGGGCTGAGCAATCAGCCCCAGCATTTT
TRBJ2-1	TRBV5-1	TRBD2	NA	CASSSKTGLAGSNEQFF	TGCGCCAGCAGCTCTAAGACCGGACTAGCGGGATCTAATGAGCAGTTCTTC
TRBJ2-1	TRBV7-6	NA	NA	CASSLGVVINEQFF	TGTGCCAGCAGCTTAGGGGTAGTGATAAATGAGCAGTTCTTC
TRBJ2-1	TRBV6-6	TRBD1	NA	CASSQDRALSYNEQFF	TGTGCCAGCAGCCAAGACAGGGCACTCTCCTACAATGAGCAGTTCTTC
TRBJ1-1	TRBV5-6	TRBD1	NA	CASSGGTGAGTEAFF	TGTGCCAGCAGCGGGGGGACAGGGGCCGGCACTGAAGCTTTCTTT
TRBJ2-3	TRBV5-4	NA	NA	CASSTLLVATDTQYF	TGTGCCAGCAGCACACTCCTAGTTGCCACAGATACGCAGTATTTT
TRBJ2-1	TRBV5-6	NA	NA	CASSTGNEQFF	TGTGCCAGCAGCACCGGAAATGAGCAGTTCTTC
TRBJ2-3	TRBV7-8	TRBD1	NA	CASSLGQGSTDTQYF	TGTGCCAGCAGCTTAGGACAGGGTAGCACAGATACGCAGTATTTT
TRBJ1-4	TRBV30	NA	NA	CAWEYGRSLNEKLFF	TGTGCCTGGGAATATGGACGGAGTCTTAATGAAAAACTGTTTTTT
TRBJ2-1	TRBV15	TRBD2	NA	CATSRGWTSGGYNEQFF	TGTGCCACCAGCAGAGGGTGGACTAGCGGGGGCTACAATGAGCAGTTCTTC
TRBJ2-3	TRBV21-1	NA	few	CASSNPDCFPYF	TGTGCCAGCAGCAACCCGGACTGTTTTCCGTATTTT
TRBJ2-3	TRBV10-3	TRBD2	NA	CAISEGLASTDTQYF	TGTGCCATCAGTGAAGGACTAGCTAGCACAGATACGCAGTATTTT
TRBJ2-1	TRBV2	NA	NA	CASSVSGGSYNEQFF	TGTGCCAGCAGTGTAAGCGGAGGGTCCTACAATGAGCAGTTCTTC
TRBJ2-7	TRBV27	TRBD1	NA	CASSLYGTGFYEQYF	TGTGCCAGCAGTTTATATGGGACAGGTTTTTACGAGCAGTACTTC
TRBJ2-7	TRBV6-6	TRBD1	NA	CASREGGLFYEQYF	TGTGCCAGCAGGGAAGGGGGCCTATTTTACGAGCAGTACTTC
TRBJ2-3	TRBV6-4	TRBD1	once	CASSVQGVGDTQYF	TGTGCCAGCAGTGTCCAGGGGGTTGGAGATACGCAGTATTTT
TRBJ2-5	TRBV7-2	NA	NA	CASSLYGETQYF	TGTGCCAGCAGCTTATACGGGGAGACCCAGTACTTC
TRBJ2-1	TRBV18	NA	NA	CASSPKGPSYNEQFF	TGTGCCAGCTCACCTAAGGGGCCCTCCTACAATGAGCAGTTCTTC
TRBJ1-1	TRBV5-1	TRBD1	NA	CASSLDYRGGTEAFF	TGCGCCAGCAGCTTGGACTACAGGGGAGGAACTGAAGCTTTCTTT
TRBJ2-5	TRBV18	TRBD2	NA	CASSPTSGQETQYF	TGTGCCAGCTCACCCACTAGCGGACAAGAGACCCAGTACTTC
TRBJ2-7	TRBV2	TRBD2	NA	CASNRLAENYEQYF	TGTGCCAGCAACAGACTAGCGGAGAACTACGAGCAGTACTTC
TRBJ2-5	TRBV15	TRBD2	once	CATSRGLAGVEETQYF	TGTGCCACCAGCAGGGGACTAGCGGGAGTGGAAGAGACCCAGTACTTC
TRBJ1-1	TRBV6-5	NA	NA	CASSSQGQGTEAFF	TGTGCCAGCAGTTCACAGGGTCAGGGCACTGAAGCTTTCTTT
TRBJ1-5	TRBV5-1	NA	NA	CASSLDAPPVYQPQHF	TGCGCCAGCAGCTTGGATGCGCCCCCGGTCTATCAGCCCCAGCATTTT